This T cell receptor beta chain was sequenced during a study of cytomegalovirus exposure and HLA in healthy donors. Overall study results and limits: TCR association rates varied by HLA locus in a later analysis, with DRB1 highest and HLA-C lowest.

Points on this clone: Its antigen is unidentified.

Vbeta (60) and Jbeta (13) primers were used in the PCR. Assay used: immunoSEQ multiplex PCR; TCRdb lists only in-frame clones, some missing. The sample yields around 150,000 clones, 55% to 75% seen once. All the people who gave samples were healthy bone marrow donors. Donors had nominal health at sampling but likely had unrecorded immune exposures. This CDR3 spans 15 amino acids. Germline lookup yields CDR1 MNHEY and CDR2 SVGAGI. Trimming at V came to 2 bases and at J to 4 bases, leaving 7 bases not matched to a gene. The receptor comes from a woman in her sixties in good health and CMV-seropositive. The chain has TRBV6-5 and TRBJ2-7; 8 bases fit TRBD1. Sequencing was performed on PBMCs. DNA of the CDR3: TGTGCCAGCAGTTACCAGGGGGCGGGGAAGTACGAGCAGTACTTC. Its protein product is CASSYQGAGKYEQYF.